The rows below give T cell receptor beta chains drawn from one sample of a study of T cells in Graves' hyperthyroidism and ophthalmopathy. TCRdb reanalysed the multiplex PCR reads using MiXCR and keeps one entry per CDR3 protein. The sample holds under 250,000 distinct CDR3 sequences, about 25% seen once. The specimen was blood. These receptors came from a woman aged 40 to 55 with Graves' ophthalmopathy. Each CDR3 is given with its conserved first and last residue. Each record gives: clone size, D gene, J gene, V gene, CDR3 protein, CDR3 DNA. D genes are given only for firm matches. Rows may omit the clone size; those that give it use once, few, many or a size class.

clone size: .; D gene: .; J gene: TRBJ1-5; V gene: TRBV28; CDR3 protein: CASSRDADNQPQHF; CDR3 DNA: TGTGCCAGCAGTCGGGACGCAGACAATCAGCCCCAGCATTTT
clone size: many; D gene: TRBD2; J gene: TRBJ2-7; V gene: TRBV2; CDR3 protein: CASCPWTSGSYEQYF; CDR3 DNA: TGTGCCAGCTGTCCTTGGACTAGCGGATCCTACGAGCAGTACTTC
clone size: many; D gene: TRBD2; J gene: TRBJ2-7; V gene: TRBV6-5; CDR3 protein: CASSSRTSGSFGQYF; CDR3 DNA: TGTGCCAGCAGTTCTCGGACTAGCGGATCCTTCGGGCAGTACTTC
clone size: many; D gene: TRBD1; J gene: TRBJ1-6; V gene: TRBV6-5; CDR3 protein: CASSYSPGGLVNSPLHF; CDR3 DNA: TGTGCCAGCAGTTACTCGCCAGGGGGGCTGGTTAATTCACCCCTCCACTTT
clone size: many; D gene: TRBD1; J gene: TRBJ2-7; V gene: TRBV7-8; CDR3 protein: CASSLDRVSYEQYF; CDR3 DNA: TGTGCCAGCAGCCTGGACAGGGTCTCCTACGAGCAGTACTTC
clone size: many; D gene: .; J gene: TRBJ2-2; V gene: TRBV7-3; CDR3 protein: CASRTGFDTGELFF; CDR3 DNA: TGTGCCAGCAGGACAGGATTCGACACCGGGGAGCTGTTTTTT
clone size: .; D gene: TRBD1; J gene: TRBJ2-7; V gene: TRBV6-1; CDR3 protein: CASSPIQGATYEQYF; CDR3 DNA: TGTGCCAGCAGTCCGATACAGGGGGCGACCTACGAGCAGTACTTC
clone size: .; D gene: .; J gene: TRBJ2-7; V gene: TRBV29-1; CDR3 protein: CSVRRGGSYEQSF; CDR3 DNA: TGCAGCGTAAGACGGGGAGGTTCCTACGAGCAGTCCTTC
clone size: many; D gene: TRBD1; J gene: TRBJ2-5; V gene: TRBV6-1; CDR3 protein: CASSPGTGGQETQYF; CDR3 DNA: TGTGCCAGCAGTCCCGGGACAGGGGGACAAGAGACCCAGTACTTC
clone size: many; D gene: .; J gene: TRBJ2-7; V gene: TRBV4-2; CDR3 protein: CASSPGRVVDEQYF; CDR3 DNA: TGTGCCAGCAGCCCTGGGCGGGTAGTCGACGAGCAGTACTTC
clone size: once; D gene: .; J gene: TRBJ2-4; V gene: TRBV5-1; CDR3 protein: CASSQKDIQYF; CDR3 DNA: TGTGCCAGCAGCCAAAAGGACATTCAGTACTTC
clone size: once; D gene: .; J gene: TRBJ1-1; V gene: TRBV6-2/TRBV6-3; CDR3 protein: CASSYTTGTEAFF; CDR3 DNA: TGTGCCAGCAGTTACACCACAGGAACTGAAGCTTTCTTT
clone size: .; D gene: .; J gene: TRBJ2-7; V gene: TRBV12-3/TRBV12-4; CDR3 protein: CASSLDIFYEQYF; CDR3 DNA: TGTGCCAGCAGTTTGGACATATTCTACGAGCAGTACTTC
clone size: .; D gene: .; J gene: TRBJ1-5; V gene: TRBV6-2/TRBV6-3; CDR3 protein: CASSYEVFPMNQPQHF; CDR3 DNA: TGTGCCAGCAGTTACGAGGTGTTCCCTATGAATCAGCCCCAGCATTTT
clone size: many; D gene: TRBD1; J gene: TRBJ2-7; V gene: TRBV6-5; CDR3 protein: CASSYDRGHWEQYF; CDR3 DNA: TGTGCCAGCAGTTACGACAGGGGGCATTGGGAGCAGTACTTC
clone size: many; D gene: TRBD2; J gene: TRBJ2-7; V gene: TRBV4-1; CDR3 protein: CASALREGNYEQYF; CDR3 DNA: TGCGCCAGCGCCCTGCGGGAGGGCAACTACGAGCAGTACTTC
clone size: .; D gene: TRBD1; J gene: TRBJ2-5; V gene: TRBV12-3/TRBV12-4; CDR3 protein: CASSHTGTGIRETQYF; CDR3 DNA: TGTGCCAGCAGCCACACTGGGACAGGGATAAGAGAGACCCAGTACTTC
clone size: many; D gene: .; J gene: TRBJ2-7; V gene: TRBV19; CDR3 protein: CASSNSPTGYEQYF; CDR3 DNA: TGTGCCAGTAGTAACAGCCCAACGGGATACGAGCAGTACTTC
clone size: many; D gene: .; J gene: TRBJ1-1; V gene: TRBV20-1; CDR3 protein: CSARVPGHTEAFF; CDR3 DNA: TGCAGTGCTAGAGTCCCCGGGCACACTGAAGCTTTCTTT
clone size: .; D gene: TRBD2; J gene: TRBJ2-7; V gene: TRBV11-2; CDR3 protein: CASNLGTSGYHYEQYF; CDR3 DNA: TGTGCCAGCAACCTCGGGACTAGCGGGTATCACTACGAGCAGTACTTC
clone size: few; D gene: .; J gene: TRBJ2-5; V gene: TRBV11-2; CDR3 protein: CASSLVGRGGLQETQYF; CDR3 DNA: TGTGCCAGCAGCTTAGTTGGCAGGGGGGGGTTGCAAGAGACCCAGTACTTC
clone size: many; D gene: .; J gene: TRBJ2-7; V gene: TRBV27; CDR3 protein: CASSLSEPYEQYF; CDR3 DNA: TGTGCCAGCAGTTTATCCGAGCCCTACGAGCAGTACTTC
clone size: .; D gene: TRBD1; J gene: TRBJ2-7; V gene: TRBV6-1; CDR3 protein: CASSIRSGQGRNEQYF; CDR3 DNA: TGTGCCAGCAGCATCAGGTCGGGACAGGGGAGAAACGAGCAGTACTTC
clone size: many; D gene: .; J gene: TRBJ2-2; V gene: TRBV6-4; CDR3 protein: CAIGRGRTGELFF; CDR3 DNA: TGTGCCATTGGCCGAGGGAGGACCGGGGAGCTGTTTTTT
clone size: .; D gene: .; J gene: TRBJ1-2; V gene: TRBV6-2/TRBV6-3; CDR3 protein: CASSYNSNYGYTF; CDR3 DNA: TGTGCCAGCAGCTATAATTCTAACTATGGCTACACCTTC
clone size: many; D gene: .; J gene: TRBJ2-2; V gene: TRBV11-2; CDR3 protein: CASSPIPGAATGELFF; CDR3 DNA: TGTGCCAGCAGCCCCATACCAGGGGCAGCCACCGGGGAGCTGTTTTTT
clone size: .; D gene: TRBD1; J gene: TRBJ1-2; V gene: TRBV6-2/TRBV6-3; CDR3 protein: CASSYSGTGGGYTF; CDR3 DNA: TGTGCCAGCAGTTACTCCGGGACAGGTGGAGGCTACACCTTC
clone size: many; D gene: .; J gene: TRBJ1-5; V gene: TRBV2; CDR3 protein: CASGGIGNQPQHF; CDR3 DNA: TGTGCCAGCGGGGGGATCGGCAATCAGCCCCAGCATTTT
clone size: many; D gene: TRBD1; J gene: TRBJ2-7; V gene: TRBV6-5; CDR3 protein: CASSYDQGAYEQYF; CDR3 DNA: TGTGCCAGCAGTTACGACCAGGGGGCCTACGAGCAGTACTTC
clone size: many; D gene: .; J gene: TRBJ1-1; V gene: TRBV30; CDR3 protein: CAWIPQEYTEAFF; CDR3 DNA: TGTGCCTGGATCCCACAAGAATACACTGAAGCTTTCTTT
clone size: many; D gene: TRBD1; J gene: TRBJ1-2; V gene: TRBV4-2; CDR3 protein: CASSQPGGHYGYTF; CDR3 DNA: TGTGCCAGCAGCCAACCAGGGGGCCACTATGGCTACACCTTC
clone size: many; D gene: TRBD2; J gene: TRBJ2-5; V gene: TRBV20-1; CDR3 protein: CSASGTIRETQYF; CDR3 DNA: TGCAGTGCTAGTGGGACTATTCGAGAGACCCAGTACTTC
clone size: few; D gene: TRBD1; J gene: TRBJ1-3; V gene: TRBV9; CDR3 protein: CASSPAGGYSGNTIYF; CDR3 DNA: TGTGCCAGCAGCCCGGCAGGGGGTTACTCTGGAAACACCATATATTTT
clone size: many; D gene: .; J gene: TRBJ2-7; V gene: TRBV28; CDR3 protein: CASSVSGSYEQYF; CDR3 DNA: TGTGCCAGCAGTGTATCAGGGAGCTACGAGCAGTACTTC
clone size: many; D gene: TRBD1; J gene: TRBJ1-2; V gene: TRBV6-1; CDR3 protein: CASSRGRGPNYGYTF; CDR3 DNA: TGTGCCAGCAGTAGGGGCAGGGGGCCTAACTATGGCTACACCTTC
clone size: .; D gene: .; J gene: TRBJ1-5; V gene: TRBV6-1; CDR3 protein: CASSEWGRDQPQHF; CDR3 DNA: TGTGCCAGCAGTGAGTGGGGGCGGGATCAGCCCCAGCATTTT
clone size: many; D gene: TRBD1; J gene: TRBJ1-5; V gene: TRBV12-3/TRBV12-4; CDR3 protein: CASSSPIQGSNQPQHF; CDR3 DNA: TGTGCCAGCAGTTCGCCCATACAGGGGAGCAATCAGCCCCAGCATTTT
clone size: many; D gene: .; J gene: TRBJ1-2; V gene: TRBV3-1; CDR3 protein: CASSQPGGGYTF; CDR3 DNA: TGTGCCAGCAGCCAACCTGGAGGCGGCTACACCTTC
clone size: many; D gene: .; J gene: TRBJ1-5; V gene: TRBV20-1; CDR3 protein: CSASTGESNQPQHF; CDR3 DNA: TGCAGTGCTAGCACCGGGGAGAGCAATCAGCCCCAGCATTTT
clone size: .; D gene: .; J gene: TRBJ1-3; V gene: TRBV6-1; CDR3 protein: CASREQGPPGNTIYF; CDR3 DNA: TGTGCCAGCAGGGAACAGGGTCCTCCTGGAAACACCATATATTTT
clone size: many; D gene: .; J gene: TRBJ2-7; V gene: TRBV6-1; CDR3 protein: CASGASLYEQYF; CDR3 DNA: TGTGCCAGCGGTGCTAGCCTCTACGAGCAGTACTTC